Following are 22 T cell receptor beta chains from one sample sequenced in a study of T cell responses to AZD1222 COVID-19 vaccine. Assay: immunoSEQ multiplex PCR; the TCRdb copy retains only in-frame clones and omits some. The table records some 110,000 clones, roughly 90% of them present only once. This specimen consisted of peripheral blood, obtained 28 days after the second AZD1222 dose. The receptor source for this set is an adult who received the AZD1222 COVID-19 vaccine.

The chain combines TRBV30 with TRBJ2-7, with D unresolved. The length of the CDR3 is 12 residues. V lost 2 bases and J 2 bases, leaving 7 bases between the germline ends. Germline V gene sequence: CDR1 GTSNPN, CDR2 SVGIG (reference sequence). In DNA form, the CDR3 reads TGTGCCTGGAGTATGGGCCCCTACGAGCAGTACTTC. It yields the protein CAWSMGPYEQYF.

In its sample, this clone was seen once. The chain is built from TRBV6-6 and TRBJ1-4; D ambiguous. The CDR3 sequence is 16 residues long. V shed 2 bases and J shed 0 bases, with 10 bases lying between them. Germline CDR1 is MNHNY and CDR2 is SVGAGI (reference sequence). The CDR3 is CASSYGNGATNEKLFF. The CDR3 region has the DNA TGTGCCAGCAGTTACGGAAACGGAGCAACTAATGAAAAACTGTTTTTT.

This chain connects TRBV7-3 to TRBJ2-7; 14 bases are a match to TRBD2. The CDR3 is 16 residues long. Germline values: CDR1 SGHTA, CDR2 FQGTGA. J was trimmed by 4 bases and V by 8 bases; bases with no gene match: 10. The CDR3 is CASQGLAGVRDYEQYF. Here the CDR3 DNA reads TGTGCCAGCCAGGGACTAGCGGGAGTCCGGGATTACGAGCAGTACTTC.

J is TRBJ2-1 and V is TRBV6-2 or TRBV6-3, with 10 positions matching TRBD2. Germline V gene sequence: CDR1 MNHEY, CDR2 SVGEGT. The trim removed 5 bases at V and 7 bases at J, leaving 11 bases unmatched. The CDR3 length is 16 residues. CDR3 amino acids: CASSGGLAGVGNEQFF. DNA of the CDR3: TGTGCCAGCAGTGGGGGGCTAGCGGGAGTCGGGAATGAGCAGTTCTTC.

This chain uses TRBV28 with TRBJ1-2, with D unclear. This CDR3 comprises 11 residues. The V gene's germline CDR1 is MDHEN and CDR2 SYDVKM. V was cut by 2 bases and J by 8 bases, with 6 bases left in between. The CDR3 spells CASSLREGYTF. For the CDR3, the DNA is TGTGCCAGCAGTTTAAGGGAGGGCTACACCTTC.

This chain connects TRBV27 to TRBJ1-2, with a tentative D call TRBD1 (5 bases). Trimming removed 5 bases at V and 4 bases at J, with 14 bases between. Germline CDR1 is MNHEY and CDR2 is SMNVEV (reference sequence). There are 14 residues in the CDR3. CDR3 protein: CASSPIDSAYGYTF. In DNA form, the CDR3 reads TGTGCCAGCAGTCCTATCGACAGTGCCTATGGCTACACCTTC.

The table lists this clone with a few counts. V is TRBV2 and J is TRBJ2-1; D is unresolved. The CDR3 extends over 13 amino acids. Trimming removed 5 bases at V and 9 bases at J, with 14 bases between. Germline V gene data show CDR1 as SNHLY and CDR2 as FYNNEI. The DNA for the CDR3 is TGTGCCAGCAGTCCACTGATGGTGAGTGAGCAGTTCTTC. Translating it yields CASSPLMVSEQFF.

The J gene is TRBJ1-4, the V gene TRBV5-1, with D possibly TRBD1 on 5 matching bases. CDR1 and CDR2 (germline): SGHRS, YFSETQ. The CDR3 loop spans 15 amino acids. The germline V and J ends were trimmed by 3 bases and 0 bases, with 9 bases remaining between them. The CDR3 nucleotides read TGCGCCAGCAGCTCCGGACAACCAACTAATGAAAAACTGTTTTTT. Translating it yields CASSSGQPTNEKLFF.

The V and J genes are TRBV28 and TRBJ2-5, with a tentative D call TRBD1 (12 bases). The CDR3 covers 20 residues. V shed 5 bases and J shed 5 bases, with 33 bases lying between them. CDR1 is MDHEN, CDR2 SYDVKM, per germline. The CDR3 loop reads CASSLRDRGRSSGRWETQYF. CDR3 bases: TGTGCCAGCAGTCTCCGGGACAGGGGGCGGTCTAGCGGGAGGTGGGAGACCCAGTACTTC.

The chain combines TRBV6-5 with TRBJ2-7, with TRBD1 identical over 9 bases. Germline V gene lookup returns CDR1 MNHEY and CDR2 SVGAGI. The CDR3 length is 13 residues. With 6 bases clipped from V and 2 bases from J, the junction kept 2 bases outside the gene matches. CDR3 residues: CASSWDRAYEQYF. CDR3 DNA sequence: TGTGCCAGCAGCTGGGACAGGGCCTACGAGCAGTACTTC.

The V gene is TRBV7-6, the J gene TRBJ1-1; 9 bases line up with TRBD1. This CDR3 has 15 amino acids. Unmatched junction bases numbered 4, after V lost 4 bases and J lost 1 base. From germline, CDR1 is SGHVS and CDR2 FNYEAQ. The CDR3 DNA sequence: TGTGCCAGCAGCTACCTGGGACAGGGGAACACTGAAGCTTTCTTT. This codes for CASSYLGQGNTEAFF.

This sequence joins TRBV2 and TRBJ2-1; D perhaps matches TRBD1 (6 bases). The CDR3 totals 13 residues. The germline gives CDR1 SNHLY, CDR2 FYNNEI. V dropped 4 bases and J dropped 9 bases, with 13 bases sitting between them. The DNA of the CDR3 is TGTGCCAGCAGTGTCCAGGGGCTGGTTGAGCAGTTCTTC. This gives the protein CASSVQGLVEQFF.

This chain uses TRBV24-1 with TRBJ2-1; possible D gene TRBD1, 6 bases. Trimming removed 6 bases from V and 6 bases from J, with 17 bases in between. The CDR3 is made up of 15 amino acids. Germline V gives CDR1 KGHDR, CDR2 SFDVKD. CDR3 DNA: TGTGCCACCAGTCTTGCAGGGGCGCAAGTCAATGAGCAGTTCTTC. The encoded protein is CATSLAGAQVNEQFF.

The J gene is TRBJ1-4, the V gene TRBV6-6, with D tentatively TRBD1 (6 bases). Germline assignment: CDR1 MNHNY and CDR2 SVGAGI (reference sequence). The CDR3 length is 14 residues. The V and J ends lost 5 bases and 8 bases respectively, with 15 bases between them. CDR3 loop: CASSPGQRTEKLFF. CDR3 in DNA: TGTGCCAGCAGTCCCGGACAGCGTACGGAAAAACTGTTTTTT.

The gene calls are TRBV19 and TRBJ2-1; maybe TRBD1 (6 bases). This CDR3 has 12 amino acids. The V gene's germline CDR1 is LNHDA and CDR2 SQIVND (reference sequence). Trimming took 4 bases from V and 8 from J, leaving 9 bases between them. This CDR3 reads CASSKQGYEQFF. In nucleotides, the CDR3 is TGTGCCAGTAGTAAACAGGGCTATGAGCAGTTCTTC.

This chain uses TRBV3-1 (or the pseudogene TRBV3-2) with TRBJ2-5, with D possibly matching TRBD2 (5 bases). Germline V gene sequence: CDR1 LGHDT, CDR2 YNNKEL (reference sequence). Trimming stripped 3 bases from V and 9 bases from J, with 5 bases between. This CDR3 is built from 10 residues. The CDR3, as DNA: TGTGCCAGCAGCCACGGGGCCCAGTACTTC. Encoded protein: CASSHGAQYF.

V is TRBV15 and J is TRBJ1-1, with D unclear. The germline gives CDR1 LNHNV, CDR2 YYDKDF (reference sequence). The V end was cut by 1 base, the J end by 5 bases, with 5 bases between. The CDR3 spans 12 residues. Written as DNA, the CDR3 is TGTGCCACCAGCAGAGCGTGGACTGAAGCTTTCTTT. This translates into CATSRAWTEAFF.

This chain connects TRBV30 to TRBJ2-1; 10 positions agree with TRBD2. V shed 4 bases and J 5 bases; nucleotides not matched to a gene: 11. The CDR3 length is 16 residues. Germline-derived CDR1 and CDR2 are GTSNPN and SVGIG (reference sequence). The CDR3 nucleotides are TGTGCCTGGAATGGCGGACTAGCGGAGACTCACAATGAGCAGTTCTTC. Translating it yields CAWNGGLAETHNEQFF.

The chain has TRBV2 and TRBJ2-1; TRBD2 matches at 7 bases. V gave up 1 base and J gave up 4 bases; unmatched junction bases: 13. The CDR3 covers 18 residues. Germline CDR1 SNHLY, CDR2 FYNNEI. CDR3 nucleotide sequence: TGTGCCAGCAGTGAAGATGGGGCGAGCCAGCGGGAATACAATGAGCAGTTCTTC. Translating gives CASSEDGASQREYNEQFF.

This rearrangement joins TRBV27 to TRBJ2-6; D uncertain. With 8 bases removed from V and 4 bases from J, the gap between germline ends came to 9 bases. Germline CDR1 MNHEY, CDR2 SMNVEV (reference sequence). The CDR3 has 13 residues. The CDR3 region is CASYKAGANVLTF. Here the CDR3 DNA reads TGTGCCAGCTACAAGGCGGGGGCCAACGTCCTGACTTTC.

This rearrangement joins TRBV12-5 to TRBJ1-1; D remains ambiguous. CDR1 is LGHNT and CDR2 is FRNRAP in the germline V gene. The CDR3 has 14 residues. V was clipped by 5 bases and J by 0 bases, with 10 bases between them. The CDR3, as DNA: TGTGCTAGTGGTCCCCGGTTGATGAACACTGAAGCTTTCTTT. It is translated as CASGPRLMNTEAFF.

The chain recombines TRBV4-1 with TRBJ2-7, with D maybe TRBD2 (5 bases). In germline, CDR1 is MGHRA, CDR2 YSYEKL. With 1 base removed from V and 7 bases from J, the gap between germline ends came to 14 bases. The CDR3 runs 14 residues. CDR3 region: CASSQVLDGGEQYF. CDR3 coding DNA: TGCGCCAGCAGCCAAGTACTAGACGGCGGGGAGCAGTACTTC.